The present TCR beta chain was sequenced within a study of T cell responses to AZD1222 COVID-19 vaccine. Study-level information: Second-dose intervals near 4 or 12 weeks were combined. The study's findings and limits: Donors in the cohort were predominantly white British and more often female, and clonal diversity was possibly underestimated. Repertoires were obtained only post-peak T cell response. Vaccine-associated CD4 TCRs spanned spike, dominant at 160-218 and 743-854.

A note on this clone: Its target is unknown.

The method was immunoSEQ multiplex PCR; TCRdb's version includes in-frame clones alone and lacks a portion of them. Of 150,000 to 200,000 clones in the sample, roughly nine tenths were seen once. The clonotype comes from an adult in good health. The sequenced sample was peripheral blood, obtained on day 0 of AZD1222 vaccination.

The CDR3 nucleotides are TGTGCCAGCAGGCGGACAGGGGGGAAGGATGAAAAACTGTTTTTT. It encodes CASRRTGGKDEKLFF. This chain links TRBV6-5 with TRBJ1-4; 10 positions match TRBD1. The CDR3 covers 15 residues. The germline gives CDR1 MNHEY, CDR2 SVGAGI. After removal of 6 bases from V and 6 bases from J, the junction contained 7 bases not matched to a gene.